This entry features one TCR beta chain sequence. What it binds is unknown. The data derive from a study of cytomegalovirus exposure and HLA in healthy donors. Study-level findings and limits: In a later analysis, a missense DCLRE1C variant was linked to TCR beta V- and J-gene trimming. Most TCR sequences were uncommon, yet certain public TCRs appeared in many donors.

The V segment lost 5 bases and the J segment 8 bases; nucleotides outside the gene matches: 11. CDR3 length equals 15 residues. Germline V gene sequence: CDR1 MNHNS, CDR2 SASEGT. Use of 60 Vbeta and 13 Jbeta primers characterized the PCR. Generated by immunoSEQ multiplex PCR, the TCRdb table keeps only in-frame clones and is missing some. The sample has some 150,000 clones. The sequenced material came from PBMCs. The chain combines TRBV6-1 with TRBJ2-1; 8 bases agree with TRBD2. This receptor was taken from a woman aged 18 to 35 in good health and CMV-seronegative. CDR3: CASSLSGSRLDEQFF. CDR3 nucleotides: TGTGCCAGCAGTCTAAGCGGGAGTAGATTGGATGAGCAGTTCTTC.